These T cell receptor beta chains were read from a single sample in a study of Ad26.COV2.S vaccination and SARS-CoV-2 variants. Measured with immunoSEQ multiplex PCR; TCRdb has only the in-frame clones, and not every one. The sample lists 300,000 to 350,000 clones; almost 90% were seen once. The starting material was peripheral blood, obtained in a trial of Ad26.COV2.S vaccine versus placebo. All receptors come from a person aged 18 to 59 who received the Ad26.COV2.S COVID-19 vaccine or a placebo. Each CDR3 is given without its conserved first and last residue. Fields, in order: V gene, CDR3 protein.

v_call: TRBV9; cdr3_aa: ASSNIPGAVEAF
v_call: TRBV7-2; cdr3_aa: ASSKLADNYNEQF
v_call: TRBV19; cdr3_aa: ASSPGRTPSYGYT
v_call: TRBV5-1; cdr3_aa: ASSLKGSLGQPQH
v_call: TRBV11-2; cdr3_aa: ASSLVTTISGNTIY
v_call: TRBV19; cdr3_aa: ASSKKGLGVGTQY
v_call: TRBV5-1; cdr3_aa: ASSLDGAGGPDTQY
v_call: TRBV13; cdr3_aa: ASSSVPGLAGEEAGELF
v_call: TRBV14; cdr3_aa: ASSQETGLFSNQPQH
v_call: TRBV2; cdr3_aa: ASSWGRDTDTQY
v_call: TRBV10-3; cdr3_aa: AISEGVGYGYT
v_call: TRBV7-2; cdr3_aa: ASSLWEDYEQY
v_call: TRBV19; cdr3_aa: ASSIGAGPPLGETQY
v_call: TRBV2; cdr3_aa: ASTDPRTSQVTDTQY
v_call: TRBV6-1; cdr3_aa: ASSDLGRRNTEAF
v_call: TRBV10-3; cdr3_aa: AISESAGDYEQY
v_call: TRBV4-3; cdr3_aa: ASSQGWGNIQY
v_call: TRBV7-6; cdr3_aa: ASSNGGTSGGPLYEQY
v_call: TRBV6-5; cdr3_aa: ASRKQGGYGYT
v_call: TRBV19; cdr3_aa: ASSPGLAGLNEQF